A selection of T cell receptor beta chains follows, all from one sample in a study of beta chain features in type 1 diabetes. Data came from immunoSEQ multiplex PCR; TCRdb stores just in-frame clones and leaves some out. The sample lists some 360,000 clones; 8% to 10% were seen once. The sample consisted of central memory CD4+ T cells from blood. The receptors derive from a man in his thirties or forties with type 1 diabetes. Both conserved end residues are part of each CDR3. The D gene is left open where the match is weak. Size values are once, few and many counts, or a class for expanded clones, and some rows have none.

TRBJ2-1,TRBV7-9,TRBD1,few,TGTGCCAGCAGCCCCGCCCGGGACAGTTACTACAATGAGCAGTTCTTC,CASSPARDSYYNEQFF
TRBJ1-5,TRBV9,NA,many,TGTGCCAGCAGCGTAGTCGGAGGGGTCGGTCAGCCCCAGCATTTT,CASSVVGGVGQPQHF
TRBJ2-3,TRBV6-6,TRBD2,NA,TGTGCCAGCAGTTACCCTAAATCAGCGGGAGAATTCACGCAGTATTTT,CASSYPKSAGEFTQYF
TRBJ1-5,TRBV28,NA,few,TGTGCCAGCAGTTTAGTTTCTGGGTCGAGCAATCAGCCCCAGCATTTT,CASSLVSGSSNQPQHF
TRBJ1-2,TRBV18,NA,few,TGTGCCAGCTCACCACAGAATAACTATGGCTACACCTTC,CASSPQNNYGYTF
TRBJ2-1,TRBV23-1,TRBD2,many,TGCGCCAGCAGTCCCGGACTAGTCCCCTACAATGAGCAGTTCTTC,CASSPGLVPYNEQFF
TRBJ1-1,TRBV7-2,NA,NA,TGTGCCAGCGCCACTTGGACTGAAGCTTTCTTT,CASATWTEAFF
TRBJ1-3,TRBV11-3,TRBD1,NA,TGTGCCAGCAGCTTAGGGGACAGAGCTGGAAACACCATATATTTT,CASSLGDRAGNTIYF
TRBJ2-1,TRBV19,NA,many,TGTGCCAGTAGACAGCGAGGTGAGCAGTTCTTC,CASRQRGEQFF
TRBJ2-3,TRBV7-2,NA,many,TGTGCCAGCAGCCTAGATGTGGGGGGCACAGATACGCAGTATTTT,CASSLDVGGTDTQYF
TRBJ2-2,TRBV27,TRBD1,few,TGTGCCAGCAGTTACGCGGGACAGGGGTTGTACGGGGAGCTGTTTTTT,CASSYAGQGLYGELFF
TRBJ2-7,TRBV7-2,NA,few,TGTGCCAGCAGGCAACAACTAGCCTCCTACGAGCAGTACTTC,CASRQQLASYEQYF
TRBJ1-1,TRBV2,NA,few,TGTGCCAGCACCGCCGGGTTACTGGGGCTGAACACTGAAGCTTTCTTT,CASTAGLLGLNTEAFF
TRBJ1-4,TRBV5-1,TRBD1,few,TGCGCCAGCAGCTTATCAGGGGGCGCGGATGAAAAACTGTTTTTT,CASSLSGGADEKLFF
TRBJ2-3,TRBV7-2,TRBD2,few,TGTGCCAGCAGCAAAGCGGGAGGTGGCACAGATACGCAGTATTTT,CASSKAGGGTDTQYF
TRBJ1-5,TRBV27,TRBD1,many,TGTGCCAGCAGTTTAAAGCCCCCAGGGGGCGAGGCTTTGTATCAGCCCCAGCATTTT,CASSLKPPGGEALYQPQHF
TRBJ1-3,TRBV10-3,NA,few,TGTGCCGCACGGCAGGAAACAGGGTTGGGTGGAAACACCATATATTTT,CAARQETGLGGNTIYF
TRBJ2-7,TRBV7-2,NA,many,TGTGCCAGCAGCTTAGAGAGGGCAACCTACGAGCAGTACTTC,CASSLERATYEQYF
TRBJ2-2,TRBV5-1,NA,NA,TGCGCCAGCAGCTTGGGGCCCCTTGGGGAGCTGTTTTTT,CASSLGPLGELFF
TRBJ2-5,TRBV5-1,TRBD1,NA,TGCGCCAGCAGCTTTGACAGGGCTGGAGAGACCCAGTACTTC,CASSFDRAGETQYF
TRBJ1-1,TRBV5-6,TRBD1,NA,TGTGCCAGCAGCTTTGGACAGGGACTCACTGAAGCTTTCTTT,CASSFGQGLTEAFF
TRBJ2-7,TRBV6-6,NA,NA,TGTGCCAGCAGGGGCAGCTACGAGCAGTACTTC,CASRGSYEQYF
TRBJ1-5,TRBV7-2,NA,few,TGTGCCAGCAGCTTAGGAGGAGGGGCCTTCAATCAGCCCCAGCATTTT,CASSLGGGAFNQPQHF
TRBJ2-4,TRBV19,TRBD1,NA,TGTGCCAGTAGTATGGCCAGGGGGAACACCGAAATAGCCAAAAACATTCAGTACTTC,CASSMARGNTEIAKNIQYF
TRBJ2-1,TRBV6-6,NA,NA,TGTGCCAGCAGCATGAGAGGACCCTACAATGAGCAGTTCTTC,CASSMRGPYNEQFF
TRBJ2-5,TRBV5-4,TRBD1,many,TGTGCCAGCAGCTTAAGGACAGGCCAAGAGACCCAGTACTTC,CASSLRTGQETQYF
TRBJ2-7,TRBV14,NA,many,TGTGCCAGCAGCCAAGTAAGGCCTCTAGAGAGGGAGCAGTACTTC,CASSQVRPLEREQYF
TRBJ2-3,TRBV6-8,NA,NA,TGTGCCAGCGCCTTCTCCCCCCCCAGATGGAGGAGCACAGATACGCAGTATTTT,CASAFSPPRWRSTDTQYF
TRBJ2-5,TRBV5-1,NA,NA,TGCGCCAGCAGGTGGCAGTCTACTGAAGAGACCCAGTACTTC,CASRWQSTEETQYF
TRBJ2-3,TRBV30,TRBD2,NA,TGTGCCTCCCGCCTAGCGGTTAACACAGATACGCAGTATTTT,CASRLAVNTDTQYF
TRBJ1-5,TRBV10-3,NA,few,TGTGCCATCAGTGAATGGGGGAATCAGCCCCAGCATTTT,CAISEWGNQPQHF
TRBJ2-3,TRBV10-3,NA,NA,TGTGCCAGCAACGCCCCCGGGACTTCCACAGATACGCAGTATTTT,CASNAPGTSTDTQYF
TRBJ2-3,TRBV4-1,TRBD2,many,TGCGCCAGCAGCCCGGGACTAGCGGGAGGGTTGGATACGCAGTATTTT,CASSPGLAGGLDTQYF
TRBJ1-2,TRBV7-8,NA,NA,TGTGCCAGCAGCGGCAACATGAGAGGCACTAACTATGGCTACACCTTC,CASSGNMRGTNYGYTF
TRBJ1-1,TRBV5-4,TRBD1,NA,TGTGCCAGCAGCGGGGACAGGGGGAAGGAGAACACTGAAGCTTTCTTT,CASSGDRGKENTEAFF
TRBJ2-1,TRBV7-2,TRBD2,NA,TGTGCCAGCAGCCCCGCGCTAGCGGTCATGTACAATGAGCAGTTCTTC,CASSPALAVMYNEQFF
TRBJ2-2,TRBV4-2,NA,NA,TGTGCCAGCAGCCGAGAAGGACAGCCGAACACCGGGGAGCTGTTTTTT,CASSREGQPNTGELFF
TRBJ2-4,TRBV11-2,TRBD2,few,TGTGCCAGCAGCTTATCGGGGGGAAACATTCAGTACTTC,CASSLSGGNIQYF
TRBJ1-1,TRBV11-2,NA,NA,TGTGCCAGCAGCTTGTTGGGGCCCACTGAAGCTTTCTTT,CASSLLGPTEAFF
TRBJ2-5,TRBV18,NA,few,TGTGCCAGCTCACCACCGGGGACCCAAGAGACCCAGTACTTC,CASSPPGTQETQYF
TRBJ2-1,TRBV5-4,TRBD1,few,TGTGCCAGCAGCCGCCCAGGACAGGGGGCCCATGAGCAGTTCTTC,CASSRPGQGAHEQFF